The source of this T cell receptor (beta chain) is a study of blood T cell repertoires in COVID-19. Study context: From the United States, Italy and Spain came samples of acute and convalescent COVID-19. In each case, the material was cDNA or gDNA derived from T cells, B-cell-depleted T cells, or PBMCs.

Original data processing: Amplification with reference gene primers provided the estimates of nucleated cell counts. TCRdb keeps only in-frame clones here, not all; method: immunoSEQ multiplex PCR. That table supplies the V and J calls and clone size; D and trimming were determined from the DNA. The sample shows 300,000 to 400,000 clones, around 87% of them seen only once. Looked up from germline, CDR1 is SQVTM and CDR2 is ANQGSEA. This CDR3 contains 15 residues. Trimming cost V 5 bases and J 1 base, with 12 bases left between them. The sequence was collected from a woman between 45 and 65 years old who had recovered from COVID-19. V gene TRBV29-1 combines with J gene TRBJ2-6; D remains ambiguous. The sample taken for sequencing was peripheral blood. CDR3 DNA: TGCAGCGTTCATTCGGCGGCTTCTGGGGCCAACGTCCTGACTTTC. This encodes CSVHSAASGANVLTF.